The rows below give T cell receptor beta chains drawn from one sample of a study of blood T cell repertoires in COVID-19. Only in-frame clones appear in the TCRdb table, and some are missing; sequencing was by immunoSEQ multiplex PCR. Of about 300,000 clones listed, approximately 85% are singletons. The specimen was peripheral blood. The receptors shown here come from a human donor in a cohort sampled during active COVID-19. CDR3s include the opening cysteine and the closing phenylalanine or tryptophan. D genes are given only for firm matches. Not all rows give a size; the values are once, few, many and, for expanded clones, a class.

size: -
D: -
V: TRBV3-1/TRBV3-2
J: TRBJ1-1
CDR3: CASSHMGPGTEAFF
DNA: TGTGCCAGCAGCCACATGGGCCCTGGCACTGAAGCTTTCTTT

size: -
D: TRBD2
V: TRBV28
J: TRBJ2-7
CDR3: CASTSGRLHEQYF
DNA: TGTGCCAGCACTAGCGGGAGACTCCACGAGCAGTACTTC

size: -
D: -
V: TRBV7-9
J: TRBJ1-2
CDR3: CASKQTESGGYTF
DNA: TGTGCCAGTAAGCAGACGGAGTCTGGTGGCTACACCTTC

size: -
D: TRBD1
V: TRBV7-9
J: TRBJ1-6
CDR3: CASSLSGQVNSPLHF
DNA: TGTGCCAGCAGCTTATCCGGACAGGTGAATTCACCCCTCCACTTT

size: -
D: -
V: TRBV29-1
J: TRBJ2-1
CDR3: CSVIGGDSYNEQFF
DNA: TGCAGCGTTATCGGAGGGGACTCCTACAATGAGCAGTTCTTC

size: few
D: TRBD1
V: TRBV29-1
J: TRBJ1-1
CDR3: CSVGQPSTEAFF
DNA: TGCAGCGTGGGACAGCCGAGCACTGAAGCTTTCTTT

size: -
D: -
V: TRBV7-2
J: TRBJ1-4
CDR3: CASSLNVGPNEKLFF
DNA: TGTGCCAGCAGCTTAAATGTTGGGCCTAATGAAAAACTGTTTTTT

size: few
D: -
V: TRBV7-9
J: TRBJ2-3
CDR3: CASSFPEGSDTQYF
DNA: TGTGCCAGCAGCTTCCCGGAGGGATCAGATACGCAGTATTTT

size: -
D: -
V: TRBV7-2
J: TRBJ2-7
CDR3: CASSLNGNGYEQYF
DNA: TGTGCCAGCAGCTTAAACGGGAACGGCTACGAGCAGTACTTC

size: -
D: -
V: TRBV5-1
J: TRBJ1-1
CDR3: CASSPDQGIRAFF
DNA: TGCGCCAGCAGCCCCGACCAGGGTATTAGGGCTTTCTTT

size: -
D: TRBD1
V: TRBV28
J: TRBJ2-2
CDR3: CASSSGQGGAGELFF
DNA: TGTGCCAGCAGTTCGGGACAGGGGGGAGCCGGGGAGCTGTTTTTT

size: -
D: TRBD1
V: TRBV18
J: TRBJ1-6
CDR3: CASSPPIRGQESPLHF
DNA: TGTGCCAGCTCACCACCTATCAGGGGGCAGGAATCACCCCTCCACTTT

size: -
D: -
V: TRBV30
J: TRBJ1-5
CDR3: CAWSVAGAQPQHF
DNA: TGTGCCTGGAGTGTAGCAGGGGCCCAGCCCCAGCATTTT

size: once
D: -
V: TRBV28
J: TRBJ1-4
CDR3: CASKKSLNEKLFF
DNA: TGTGCCAGCAAGAAGAGTCTTAATGAAAAACTGTTTTTT

size: -
D: TRBD1
V: TRBV7-8
J: TRBJ2-7
CDR3: CASSSQGATSSYEQYF
DNA: TGTGCCAGCAGCTCACAGGGGGCGACCTCCTCCTACGAGCAGTACTTC